The following is a TCR beta chain sequence with its context. This CDR3 contains 13 residues. The V gene's germline CDR1 is SQVTM and CDR2 ANQGSEA. V gave up 5 bases and J gave up 4 bases, with 14 bases separating them. This sample stems from a study of blood T cell repertoires in COVID-19. Assay used: immunoSEQ multiplex PCR; TCRdb lists only in-frame clones, some missing. The sample gives 100,000 to 150,000 clones, approximately 80% of which show up once; over 7% is in the top ten. This chain joins TRBV29-1 and TRBJ1-1; D possibly corresponds to TRBD1 (5 bases). The source of this sequence is a human donor in a cohort sampled during active COVID-19. Sequencing was carried out using peripheral blood. CDR3 in DNA: TGCAGCGTTTTTCGGACATCAGGCACTGAAGCTTTCTTT. This sequence encodes CSVFRTSGTEAFF.